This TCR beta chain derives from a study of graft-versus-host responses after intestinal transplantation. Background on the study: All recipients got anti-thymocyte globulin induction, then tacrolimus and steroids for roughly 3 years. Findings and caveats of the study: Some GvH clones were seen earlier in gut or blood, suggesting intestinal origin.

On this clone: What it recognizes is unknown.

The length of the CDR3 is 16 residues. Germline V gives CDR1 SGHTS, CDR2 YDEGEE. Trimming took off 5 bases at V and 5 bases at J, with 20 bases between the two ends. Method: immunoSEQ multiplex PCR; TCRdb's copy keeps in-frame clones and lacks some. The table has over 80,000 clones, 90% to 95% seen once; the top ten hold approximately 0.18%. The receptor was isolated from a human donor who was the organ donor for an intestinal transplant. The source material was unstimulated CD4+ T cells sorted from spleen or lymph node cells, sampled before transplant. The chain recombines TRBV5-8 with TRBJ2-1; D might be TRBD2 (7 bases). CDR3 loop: CASSGGRLAVNNEQFF. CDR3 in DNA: TGTGCCAGCAGTGGGGGCCGCCTAGCGGTCAACAATGAGCAGTTCTTC.